This TCR beta chain derives from a study of OX40 agonist ivuxolimab in advanced cancers. Regarding the study as a whole: Low clonal expansion, among the lowest seen, marked partial responders at 0.1-3.0 mg/kg.

TCRdb's table, derived via immunoSEQ multiplex PCR, lists solely in-frame clones and lacks some. The sample gives 57,000 or so clones, approximately 84% of which show up once; roughly 4.5% is in the top ten. Remarks on this clone: The target antigen is unknown.

Per germline, CDR1 SGHVS and CDR2 FQNEAQ. V lost 2 bases and J 5 bases, leaving 6 bases between the germline ends. This CDR3 comprises 12 residues. Sampling times: baseline, cycle 4 day 1, cycle 7 day 1. The genes are TRBV7-8 and TRBJ2-5; unclear D gene. This sample comprised CD4+ or CD8+ T cells sorted from blood, obtained in a trial of the OX40 agonist ivuxolimab. This clonotype was obtained from an adult with an advanced solid tumor such as melanoma, head and neck, liver or kidney cancer. DNA for the CDR3: TGTGCCAGCAGCTTAATTTCCGAGACCCAGTACTTC. It yields the protein CASSLISETQYF. Looking up the rest from reference TRBV7-8 and TRBJ2-5 gives the full variable domain: GAGVSQSPRYKVAKRGQDVALRCDPISGHVSLFWYQQALGQGPEFLTYFQNEAQLDKSGLPSDRFFAERPEGSVSTLKIQRTQQEDSAVYLCASSLISETQYFGPGTRLLVL.